The 27 T cell receptor beta chains below were found in one sample sequenced in a study of cytomegalovirus exposure and HLA in healthy donors. Sequenced by immunoSEQ multiplex PCR; TCRdb stores in-frame clones only, minus some. The table includes about 71,000 clones, around 95% detected once. Sequenced: PBMCs. The receptors here all came from a man aged 18 to 35 in good health and CMV-seropositive.

The chain couples TRBV5-1 to TRBJ1-2; TRBD1 matches 7 bases. Losses at the gene ends were 0 bases for V and 6 bases for J; bases not matched to a gene: 8. This CDR3 has 15 residues. From germline, CDR1 is SGHRS and CDR2 YFSETQ. The DNA of the CDR3 is TGCGCCAGCAGCTTGGTGGGGACAGTCACCGATGGCTACACCTTC. Translating it yields CASSLVGTVTDGYTF.

The CDR3 loop is CASSEAVSYTEAFF. The CDR3 region has the DNA TGTGCCAGCAGTGAAGCCGTATCTTACACTGAAGCTTTCTTT. The chain employs TRBV2 and TRBJ1-1, with D hard to call. The V gene's germline CDR1 is SNHLY and CDR2 FYNNEI. The CDR3 is made up of 14 amino acids. The V end was cut by 0 bases, the J end by 3 bases, with 8 bases between.

CDR3 nucleotides: TGTGCCAGTAGTCCCCTAGGGAGGAGGAATGAAAAACTGTTTTTT. This gives the protein CASSPLGRRNEKLFF. V and J are TRBV19 and TRBJ1-4; D is unresolved. The ends were cut back, 5 bases at V and 5 bases at J, with 15 bases in the middle. Per germline, CDR1 LNHDA and CDR2 SQIVND (reference sequence). The CDR3 is 15 residues long.

The chain links TRBV13 to TRBJ2-5, with TRBD1 as a possible D gene (5 bases). Trimming pared 2 bases from V and 5 bases from J, leaving 15 bases between. This CDR3 has 15 amino acids. The germline V gene has CDR1 PRHDT and CDR2 FYEKMQ (reference sequence). Here the CDR3 DNA reads TGTGCCAGCAGCTTACGGACAAGGGATGCGGAGACCCAGTACTTC. Protein sequence: CASSLRTRDAETQYF.

This chain joins TRBV5-1 and TRBJ2-7; 13 bases are a match to TRBD2. Germline V gene lookup returns CDR1 SGHRS and CDR2 YFSETQ. This CDR3 comprises 16 residues. V lost 3 bases, J lost 7 bases, and 10 bases stayed unmatched. The CDR3 DNA reads TGCGCCAGCAGCTGGAGGACTAGCGGGAGCCCGGATGAGCAGTACTTC. Amino acids: CASSWRTSGSPDEQYF. The full variable domain, rest sourced from reference TRBV5-1 and TRBJ2-7, is KAGVTQTPRYLIKTRGQQVTLSCSPISGHRSVSWYQQTPGQGLQFLFEYFSETQRNKGNFPGRFSGRQFSNSRSEMNVSTLELGDSALYLCASSWRTSGSPDEQYFGPGTRLTVT.

V and J are TRBV20-1 and TRBJ1-1; D remains unclear. The germline V gene encodes CDR1 DFQATT and CDR2 SNEGSKA (reference sequence). The V gene lost 3 bases and the J gene lost 4 bases, with 6 bases spanning the gap. This CDR3 contains 11 residues. The CDR3 DNA reads TGCAGTGCTAGTAGGAGCACTGAAGCTTTCTTT. Translating gives CSASRSTEAFF.

The chain carries TRBV7-9 and TRBJ1-4; possible D gene TRBD1, 6 bases. This CDR3 is built from 15 residues. The V gene lost 6 bases and the J gene lost 0 bases, with 11 bases spanning the gap. Germline-derived CDR1 and CDR2 are SEHNR and FQNEAQ (reference sequence). In nucleotides, the CDR3 is TGTGCCAGCAGGGCCCAGGGGCCAACTAATGAAAAACTGTTTTTT. This gives the protein CASRAQGPTNEKLFF. The full variable domain, its missing parts supplied by reference TRBV7-9 and TRBJ1-4, is DTGVSQNPRHKITKRGQNVTFRCDPISEHNRLYWYRQTLGQGPEFLTYFQNEAQLEKSRLLSDRFSAERPKGSFSTLEIQRTEQGDSAMYLCASRAQGPTNEKLFFGSGTQLSVL.

The chain uses TRBV5-4 and TRBJ2-7; D gene ambiguous. Germline CDR1 reads SGHNT; CDR2 reads YYREEE (reference sequence). This CDR3 spans 12 amino acids. Deletions cut 3 bases from V and 4 bases from J, with 8 bases between. CDR3 sequence: CASSSPGYEQYF. CDR3 sequence (DNA): TGTGCCAGCAGCTCCCCCGGGTACGAGCAGTACTTC.

The J gene is TRBJ2-2, the V gene TRBV15; 9 nucleotides align to TRBD2. The CDR3 covers 16 residues. With 0 bases clipped from V and 3 bases from J, the junction kept 2 bases outside the gene matches. In germline, CDR1 is LNHNV, CDR2 YYDKDF (reference sequence). CDR3 in DNA: TGTGCCACCAGCAGAGATAGCGGGAGCGACACCGGGGAGCTGTTTTTT. This translates into CATSRDSGSDTGELFF. Variable domain in full (rest from reference TRBV15 and TRBJ2-2): DAMVIQNPRYQVTQFGKPVTLSCSQTLNHNVMYWYQQKSSQAPKLLFHYYDKDFNNEADTPDNFQSRRPNTSFCFLDIRSPGLGDTAMYLCATSRDSGSDTGELFFGEGSRLTVL.

V is TRBV4-1 and J is TRBJ2-7, with 7 positions matching TRBD2. V was clipped by 5 bases and J by 0 bases; unmatched bases: 7. Germline V gene lookup returns CDR1 MGHRA and CDR2 YSYEKL. This CDR3 contains 15 residues. The CDR3 sequence is CASSRNRDYSYEQYF. CDR3 DNA: TGCGCCAGCAGCAGAAACCGGGACTACTCCTACGAGCAGTACTTC.

This clone occurred once. The chain couples TRBV2 to TRBJ1-2; 12 bases agree with TRBD1. The junction had 4 bases not matched to a gene; V was cut back by 7 bases and J by 4 bases. Germline CDR1 is SNHLY and CDR2 is FYNNEI. The CDR3 covers 14 residues. In DNA, the CDR3 is TGTGCCAGCAAAGGGACAGGGGGCTTCTATGGCTACACCTTC. Translating gives CASKGTGGFYGYTF.

The CDR3 loop is CASSGKAGGTNEQFF. In DNA form, the CDR3 reads TGTGCCAGCAGTGGTAAGGCGGGAGGGACGAATGAGCAGTTCTTC. This chain joins TRBV2 and TRBJ2-1, with 9 positions matching TRBD2. V was pared by 4 bases and J by 7 bases, with 8 bases of the junction left unmatched. Germline V CDR1 and CDR2: SNHLY, FYNNEI. The CDR3 spans 15 residues.

The rearrangement joins TRBV18 to TRBJ2-2, with a weak D call TRBD2 (6 bases). CDR3 size: 16 residues. Germline V gene data show CDR1 as KGHSH and CDR2 as LQKENI. The germline V and J ends were trimmed by 6 bases and 2 bases, with 16 bases remaining between them. The CDR3 nucleotides are TGTGCCAGCTCGGAGGCGGGGCAGGGAAACACCGGGGAGCTGTTTTTT. This translates into CASSEAGQGNTGELFF.

In this sample, this clone turned up once. In DNA, the CDR3 is TGTGCCAGTAGTCGGACAGGCCCTCTAGGGCAGTACTTC. This gives the protein CASSRTGPLGQYF. The chain joins TRBV19 to TRBJ2-7; TRBD1 matches 7 bases. The J segment lost 9 bases and the V segment lost 5 bases, leaving 10 bases of the junction unmatched. CDR1 and CDR2 from the germline V gene are LNHDA and SQIVND (reference sequence). There are 13 residues in the CDR3.

V and J are TRBV5-4 and TRBJ2-2; 10 bases match TRBD2. Germline trimming cut 4 bases from V and 6 bases from J; bases unmatched to any gene: 9. The CDR3 has 16 amino acids. Germline V CDR1 and CDR2: SGHNT, YYREEE (reference sequence). The DNA for the CDR3 is TGTGCCAGCAGCGCGCTAAGCGGGGGGGCCCCCGGGGAGCTGTTTTTT. Protein sequence: CASSALSGGAPGELFF.

The rearrangement links TRBV2 to TRBJ2-2, with a tentative D call TRBD1 (5 bases). V shed 6 bases and J shed 7 bases, with 6 bases lying between them. This CDR3 comprises 11 residues. In germline, CDR1 is SNHLY, CDR2 FYNNEI. In nucleotides, the CDR3 is TGTGCCAGCAGAGGGGACGGGGAGCTGTTTTTT. Protein product: CASRGDGELFF.

The chain couples TRBV6-5 to TRBJ1-5; 7 nucleotides match TRBD1. Germline CDR1 is MNHEY and CDR2 is SVGAGI. The junction had 6 bases not matched to a gene; V was cut back by 6 bases and J by 1 base. The CDR3 length is 15 residues. The CDR3 reads CASSRSTGSNQPQHF. The CDR3 nucleotides are TGTGCCAGCAGCCGGTCGACAGGGAGCAATCAGCCCCAGCATTTT.

The rearrangement links TRBV4-1 to TRBJ1-5; no definite D call. Germline V lookup: CDR1 MGHRA, CDR2 YSYEKL. The CDR3 totals 15 residues. Trimming took off 4 bases at V and 4 bases at J, with 14 bases between the two ends. The CDR3 region is CASSPNEIQNQPQHF. The CDR3 nucleotides read TGCGCCAGCAGCCCGAACGAGATACAGAATCAGCCCCAGCATTTT.

The chain has TRBV5-1 and TRBJ2-7; 10 positions agree with TRBD1. This CDR3 comprises 17 residues. V dropped 0 bases and J dropped 2; count of bases not matched to a gene: 8. Per germline, CDR1 SGHRS and CDR2 YFSETQ. Written as DNA, the CDR3 is TGCGCCAGCAGCTTGGGAATGACAGGGGGCGATCCCTACGAGCAGTACTTC. Translating gives CASSLGMTGGDPYEQYF.

V is TRBV5-1 and J is TRBJ2-2, with D possibly matching TRBD2 (6 bases). The CDR3 spans 19 residues. Deletions cut 4 bases from V and 1 base from J, with 23 bases between. Looked up from germline, CDR1 is SGHRS and CDR2 is YFSETQ. DNA for the CDR3: TGCGCCAGCAGCCGAAGCCGGGACTTAAGCCCCCTGAACACCGGGGAGCTGTTTTTT. Translated, it gives CASSRSRDLSPLNTGELFF.

The rearrangement links TRBV19 to TRBJ1-1; TRBD1 matches 10 bases. The CDR3 is 17 amino acids. Looked up from germline, CDR1 is LNHDA and CDR2 is SQIVND (reference sequence). The V segment lost 3 bases and the J segment 0 bases; nucleotides outside the gene matches: 7. As DNA, the CDR3 is TGTGCCAGTAGTATGCGGGGACAGGGGATCGTGAACACTGAAGCTTTCTTT. This translates into CASSMRGQGIVNTEAFF.

The rearrangement links TRBV9 to TRBJ2-2; D possibly corresponds to TRBD2 (6 bases). The CDR3 is 17 residues long. Per the germline V gene, CDR1 is SGDLS and CDR2 is YYNGEE. Trimming took off 4 bases at V and 5 bases at J, with 21 bases between the two ends. The CDR3: CASSPKVGGTRTGELFF. CDR3 nucleotides: TGTGCCAGCAGCCCCAAAGTTGGGGGGACCAGAACCGGGGAGCTGTTTTTT.

The genes are TRBV6-1 and TRBJ2-7; D unresolved. The CDR3 covers 13 residues. Germline lookup yields CDR1 MNHNS and CDR2 SASEGT. V was clipped by 8 bases and J by 2 bases, with 13 bases between them. The CDR3 loop is CASCQSSTYEQYF. In DNA, the CDR3 is TGTGCCAGCTGCCAGTCGTCAACCTACGAGCAGTACTTC.

DNA for the CDR3: TGTGCCAGCAGCATTGCAGGTACTAGCACAGATACGCAGTATTTT. Translated, it gives CASSIAGTSTDTQYF. The V and J genes are TRBV9 and TRBJ2-3; no clear D gene. The V gene lost 4 bases and the J gene lost 0 bases, with 12 bases spanning the gap. Looked up from germline, CDR1 is SGDLS and CDR2 is YYNGEE. The CDR3 covers 15 residues.

J is TRBJ1-2 and V is TRBV12-5; no definite D call. V was pared by 0 bases and J by 3 bases, with 11 bases between. Germline V gene lookup returns CDR1 LGHNT and CDR2 FRNRAP. The CDR3 runs to 15 residues. The CDR3 DNA follows: TGTGCTAGTGGTTTGGTATTCCGTAGTCACTATGGCTACACCTTC. As protein: CASGLVFRSHYGYTF.

The chain recombines TRBV9 with TRBJ2-1; 8 nucleotides line up with TRBD1. The V segment lost 2 bases and the J segment 5 bases; nucleotides outside the gene matches: 6. CDR3 length equals 15 residues. The germline V gene encodes CDR1 SGDLS and CDR2 YYNGEE. In DNA form, the CDR3 reads TGTGCCAGCAGCGTCCGGGACAGGCGGGACAATGAGCAGTTCTTC. It specifies CASSVRDRRDNEQFF. Variable domain in full (rest from reference TRBV9 and TRBJ2-1): DSGVTQTPKHLITATGQRVTLRCSPRSGDLSVYWYQQSLDQGLQFLIQYYNGEERAKGNILERFSAQQFPDLHSELNLSSLELGDSALYFCASSVRDRRDNEQFFGPGTRLTVL.

About this clone itself: Different DNA sequences within this sample yield the same CDR3. The J gene is TRBJ2-3, the V gene TRBV28; the D gene is possibly TRBD1 (6 bases). This CDR3 contains 13 residues. Germline CDR1 MDHEN, CDR2 SYDVKM. The ends were cut back, 2 bases at V and 5 bases at J, with 8 bases in the middle. The CDR3 region is CASSLGQLDTQYF. The CDR3 DNA reads as TGTGCCAGCAGTTTAGGACAGCTAGATACGCAGTATTTT.